This is a list of T cell receptor beta chains from one sample in a study of blood T cell repertoires in COVID-19. TCRdb keeps only in-frame clones here, not all; method: immunoSEQ multiplex PCR. This sample has around 120,000 clones, with 82% found just once. Sequencing was carried out using peripheral blood. The receptors derive from a man between 65 and 80 years old with active or convalescent COVID-19. CDR3s include the opening cysteine and the closing phenylalanine or tryptophan. Each record gives: clone size, V gene, J gene, D gene, CDR3 DNA, CDR3 protein. D genes are given only for firm matches. Some rows have no size entry. The others give once, few or many, or a class for an expanded clone.

.,TRBV6-5,TRBJ1-1,.,TGTGCCAGCAGTCGGGCCCCGGGGGACACTGAAGCTTTCTTT,CASSRAPGDTEAFF
.,TRBV6-1,TRBJ1-2,TRBD1,TGTGCCAGCAGTGAAGCGGGACAGGTCTACTATGGCTACACCTTC,CASSEAGQVYYGYTF
.,TRBV7-8,TRBJ2-1,TRBD1,TGTGCCAGCACCCTAGGGACAGGGAGAACTAATGAGCAGTTCTTC,CASTLGTGRTNEQFF
.,TRBV27,TRBJ1-2,.,TGTGCCAGCAGTTTAAAGGTGGGGGCGGACGGTGGCTACACCTTC,CASSLKVGADGGYTF
.,TRBV9,TRBJ2-6,.,TGTGCCAGCAGCCCCTCACCCGGACAGCTCTCTGGGGCCAACGTCCTGACTTTC,CASSPSPGQLSGANVLTF
once,TRBV6-5,TRBJ1-2,.,TGTGCCAGCACCCAGGAGGGACGCGGCTACACCTTC,CASTQEGRGYTF
.,TRBV29-1,TRBJ2-3,.,TGCAGCGTCCTACAGCGGGGCACAGATACGCAGTATTTT,CSVLQRGTDTQYF
few,TRBV12-3/TRBV12-4,TRBJ2-2,.,TGTGCCAGCAGATCAGGGGTGGGCGGGGAGCTGTTTTTT,CASRSGVGGELFF
.,TRBV14,TRBJ2-7,.,TGTGCCAGCAGCTCCCTAGGAGCGGGACACTACGAGCAGTACTTC,CASSSLGAGHYEQYF
.,TRBV5-1,TRBJ1-4,.,TGCGCCAGCAGCTTGGGATGGGGCGGCCCCAGTTTTTTT,CASSLGWGGPSFF
once,TRBV7-6,TRBJ1-4,TRBD1,TGTGCCAGCAGCACACGACAGGGGAGTAATGAAAAACTGTTTTTT,CASSTRQGSNEKLFF
.,TRBV12-3/TRBV12-4,TRBJ2-7,TRBD2,TGTGCCAGCAGTACCACCCCCGGGGGGGAAAAGTACTTC,CASSTTPGGEKYF
few,TRBV19,TRBJ2-1,TRBD2,TGTGCCAGCTCCCGATTAGCGGGGGCCTACAATGAGCAGTTCTTC,CASSRLAGAYNEQFF
once,TRBV2,TRBJ1-5,.,TGTGCCAGCAGTGAATTAAGCCCAAATCAGCCCCAGCATTTT,CASSELSPNQPQHF
.,TRBV11-3,TRBJ2-5,TRBD2,TGTGCCAGCAGCTTAGGTGCGGGAGGGGGACATGAAGAGACCCAGTACTTC,CASSLGAGGGHEETQYF
.,TRBV19,TRBJ1-1,.,TGTGCCAGTAGTATAGTCGGCAGGGCGACTGAAGCTTTCTTT,CASSIVGRATEAFF
.,TRBV7-9,TRBJ2-5,.,TGTGCCAGCAGCTTAGCTAGCAGCAGACCCCACCAAGAGACCCAGTACTTC,CASSLASSRPHQETQYF
.,TRBV9,TRBJ1-2,.,TGTGCCAGCAGCTCAACATATGGCTACACCTTC,CASSSTYGYTF